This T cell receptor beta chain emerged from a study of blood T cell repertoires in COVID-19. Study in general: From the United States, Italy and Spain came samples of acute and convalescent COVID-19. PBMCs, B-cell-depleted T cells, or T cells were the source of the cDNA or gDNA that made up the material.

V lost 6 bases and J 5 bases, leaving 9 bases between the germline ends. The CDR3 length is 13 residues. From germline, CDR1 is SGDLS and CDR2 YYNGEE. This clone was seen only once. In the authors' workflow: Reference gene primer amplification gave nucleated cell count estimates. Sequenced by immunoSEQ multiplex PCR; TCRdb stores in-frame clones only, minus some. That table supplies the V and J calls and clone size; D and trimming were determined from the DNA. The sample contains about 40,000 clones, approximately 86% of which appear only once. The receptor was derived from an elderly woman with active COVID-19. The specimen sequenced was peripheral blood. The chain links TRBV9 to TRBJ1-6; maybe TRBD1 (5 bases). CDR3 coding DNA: TGTGCCAGCACCAGGGATGATAATTCACCCCTCCACTTT. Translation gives CASTRDDNSPLHF. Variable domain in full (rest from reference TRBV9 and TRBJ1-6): DSGVTQTPKHLITATGQRVTLRCSPRSGDLSVYWYQQSLDQGLQFLIQYYNGEERAKGNILERFSAQQFPDLHSELNLSSLELGDSALYFCASTRDDNSPLHFGNGTRLTVT.